A single sample gave rise to the 21 T cell receptor beta chains below, sequenced in a study of OX40 agonist ivuxolimab in advanced cancers. The method was the immunoSEQ multiplex PCR assay. Drawn from immuneACCESS, this table holds only the in-frame rearrangements with V and J called that TCRdb kept. Clones are partly lost; checked studies trace under half to an unresolved V gene and leave the rest unexplained. The sample table shows fewer than 85,000 clones, and about 90% are seen once. The ten largest clonotypes hold roughly 0.56% of the sample. This material consisted of CD4+ or CD8+ T cells sorted from blood, taken in a trial of the OX40 agonist ivuxolimab. The receptors shown here come from an adult with an advanced solid tumor such as melanoma, head and neck, liver or kidney cancer.

The V gene is TRBV29-1, the J gene TRBJ2-2; weak D call: TRBD2 (5 bases). The CDR3 runs 13 residues. V lost 5 bases and J lost 4, with 11 bases in between. CDR1 SQVTM and CDR2 ANQGSEA come from the germline V gene. The CDR3 DNA follows: TGCAGCGTTAGTCGAGGGTTCACCGGGGAGCTGTTTTTT. Translation: CSVSRGFTGELFF.

The chain uses TRBV29-1 and TRBJ2-3; TRBD1 matches 8 bases. CDR3 size: 14 residues. The V segment lost 8 bases and the J segment 6 bases; nucleotides outside the gene matches: 13. Germline-derived CDR1 and CDR2 are SQVTM and ANQGSEA. In nucleotides, the CDR3 is TGCAGCTCTCTTTCAGGGGGCGCAGGGGATACGCAGTATTTT. Translating it yields CSSLSGGAGDTQYF.

V is TRBV7-2 and J is TRBJ1-4; D perhaps matches TRBD1 (6 bases). The V gene lost 3 bases and the J gene lost 4 bases, with 12 bases spanning the gap. The CDR3 covers 15 residues. Germline CDR1 and CDR2: SGHTA and FQGNSA. The DNA for the CDR3 is TGTGCCAGCAGCTTCAGGGGACTGGGTAATGAAAAACTGTTTTTT. It is translated as CASSFRGLGNEKLFF.

This clone was counted a single time. The chain is built from TRBV7-9 and TRBJ2-1, with 10 bases matching TRBD2. This CDR3 has 17 residues. Germline loops: CDR1 SEHNR, CDR2 FQNEAQ (reference sequence). After removal of 6 bases from V and 4 bases from J, the junction contained 12 bases not matched to a gene. For the CDR3, the DNA is TGTGCCAGCAGAGGAGGTTCCGGGACTAGCGCTTACAATGAGCAGTTCTTC. It codes for CASRGGSGTSAYNEQFF.

The gene calls are TRBV9 and TRBJ2-3, with 7 positions matching TRBD1. Unmatched junction bases numbered 6, after V lost 1 base and J lost 7 bases. Germline V gene sequence: CDR1 SGDLS, CDR2 YYNGEE. The CDR3 consists of 14 residues. Here the CDR3 DNA reads TGTGCCAGCAGCGTAACAGGGGCAGTGAATACGCAGTATTTT. This sequence encodes CASSVTGAVNTQYF.

The rearrangement uses TRBV11-2 and TRBJ2-3; 7 bases are a match to TRBD2. CDR1 SGHAT and CDR2 FQNNGV come from the germline V gene. CDR3 length equals 16 residues. V shed 5 bases and J 2 bases; nucleotides not matched to a gene: 10. The CDR3 here is CASSPLSGRSTDTQYF. DNA of the CDR3: TGTGCCAGCAGCCCCCTTAGCGGGCGCTCCACAGATACGCAGTATTTT.

The chain uses TRBV7-8 and TRBJ2-7; D may be TRBD1 or TRBD2 (6 bases each). V lost 3 bases and J lost 3, with 15 bases in between. The germline V gene has CDR1 SGHVS and CDR2 FQNEAQ. The CDR3 has 15 amino acids. The CDR3: CASSFLGAGGYEQYF. CDR3 DNA sequence: TGTGCCAGCAGCTTTTTGGGGGCCGGGGGCTACGAGCAGTACTTC.

The chain couples TRBV5-1 to TRBJ2-1; TRBD2 matches at 10 bases. V lost 7 bases to trimming and J lost 5 bases; unmatched junction nucleotides: 9. The CDR3 consists of 15 residues. Germline values: CDR1 SGHRS, CDR2 YFSETQ. The chain's CDR3 is CASPSSGRRDNEQFF. The CDR3 DNA follows: TGCGCCAGCCCCAGTAGCGGGAGGAGGGACAATGAGCAGTTCTTC. The full variable domain, its missing parts supplied by reference TRBV5-1 and TRBJ2-1, is KAGVTQTPRYLIKTRGQQVTLSCSPISGHRSVSWYQQTPGQGLQFLFEYFSETQRNKGNFPGRFSGRQFSNSRSEMNVSTLELGDSALYLCASPSSGRRDNEQFFGPGTRLTVL.

J is TRBJ2-7 and V is TRBV5-1; 9 bases line up with TRBD2. The CDR3 spans 16 residues. J gave up 5 bases and V 3 bases, and 12 bases lay outside the gene matches. Germline CDR1 and CDR2: SGHRS and YFSETQ. The CDR3: CASSYPSSGAPHEQYF. The CDR3 DNA is TGCGCCAGCAGCTACCCTTCTAGCGGGGCACCCCACGAGCAGTACTTC.

The chain's CDR3 is CASSFRTGHNYGYTF. Here the CDR3 DNA reads TGTGCCAGCAGTTTCAGGACAGGGCACAACTATGGCTACACCTTC. The rearrangement joins TRBV27 to TRBJ1-2; 8 positions match TRBD1. This CDR3 has 15 residues. The V gene's germline CDR1 is MNHEY and CDR2 SMNVEV (reference sequence). Trimming took 3 bases from V and 2 from J; bases not matched to a gene: 5.

This clone was seen a single time. The rearrangement joins TRBV15 to TRBJ2-7; 8 positions match TRBD2. The trim removed 4 bases at V and 5 bases at J, leaving 7 bases unmatched. The CDR3 runs 14 residues. CDR1 LNHNV and CDR2 YYDKDF come from the germline V gene (reference sequence). The DNA of the CDR3 is TGTGCCACCAGCACCCACGGGGGGGCCGACGAGCAGTACTTC. Encoded protein: CATSTHGGADEQYF.

This clone has just one count. The chain couples TRBV5-1 to TRBJ2-5, with TRBD2 matching over 8 bases. The CDR3 consists of 14 residues. Trimming removed 5 bases from V and 5 bases from J; junction bases left unmatched: 8. Germline V gene lookup returns CDR1 SGHRS and CDR2 YFSETQ. The CDR3 is CASRAGASTETQYF. The CDR3 DNA reads as TGCGCCAGCAGAGCGGGAGCAAGTACGGAGACCCAGTACTTC.

This chain connects TRBV30 to TRBJ1-2, with D unclear. Germline V gene lookup returns CDR1 GTSNPN and CDR2 SVGIG (reference sequence). Trimming took off 2 bases at V and 6 bases at J, with 13 bases between the two ends. The CDR3 is 13 residues long. The CDR3 region has the DNA TGTGCCTGGAGTCCCGGGTCGGCTAATGGCTACACCTTC. Amino acids: CAWSPGSANGYTF.

This chain joins TRBV2 and TRBJ2-7, with D perhaps assigned TRBD1 or TRBD2 (5 bases each). The germline V gene encodes CDR1 SNHLY and CDR2 FYNNEI. Trimming stripped 6 bases from V and 0 bases from J, with 12 bases between. There are 14 residues in the CDR3. CDR3 coding DNA: TGTGCCAGCAGGATAGACGGGACCTCCTACGAGCAGTACTTC. It codes for CASRIDGTSYEQYF.

The V gene is TRBV5-1, the J gene TRBJ1-5; D possibly corresponds to TRBD1 (5 bases). The CDR3 consists of 14 residues. Trimming removed 0 bases at V and 7 bases at J, with 11 bases between. CDR1 SGHRS and CDR2 YFSETQ come from the germline V gene. The CDR3 DNA reads as TGCGCCAGCAGCTTGGAGGGCGGGACCCAGCCCCAGCATTTT. This gives the protein CASSLEGGTQPQHF.

This clone has just a few counts. This rearrangement joins TRBV9 to TRBJ2-3; perhaps TRBD2 as D (5 bases). The V end lost 0 bases, the J end lost 0 bases, and 14 bases lay between the germline ends. The CDR3 runs 17 residues. Germline V lookup: CDR1 SGDLS, CDR2 YYNGEE. The CDR3 reads CASSVAGWGPSTDTQYF. The DNA of the CDR3 is TGTGCCAGCAGCGTAGCGGGGTGGGGTCCCAGCACAGATACGCAGTATTTT.

Notes on this clone: Within the sample, other DNA sequences also encode this same CDR3. This chain links TRBV6-1 with TRBJ1-1, with D tentatively TRBD1 (5 bases). This CDR3 has 13 residues. V was shortened by 3 bases and J by 1 base, with 6 bases between the two germline ends. CDR1 is MNHNS, CDR2 SASEGT, per germline. Here the CDR3 reads CASSERGNTEAFF. The CDR3 coding sequence is TGTGCCAGCAGTGAGAGGGGGAACACTGAAGCTTTCTTT.

This clone came up a few times. The chain links TRBV7-8 to TRBJ2-4; 9 bases align to TRBD1. CDR3 length: 13 amino acids. V lost 5 bases and J lost 6; bases outside the gene matches: 2. From germline, CDR1 is SGHVS and CDR2 FQNEAQ. In DNA form, the CDR3 reads TGTGCCAGCAGCATGACAGGGGGAAACATTCAGTACTTC. Protein: CASSMTGGNIQYF.

The chain employs TRBV9 and TRBJ1-5; 8 positions match TRBD1. CDR3 size: 13 residues. Germline V gene data show CDR1 as SGDLS and CDR2 as YYNGEE. J was trimmed by 7 bases and V by 3 bases; bases with no gene match: 3. The CDR3 sequence: CASSDGQGQPQHF. CDR3 in DNA: TGTGCCAGCAGCGACGGACAGGGCCAGCCCCAGCATTTT.

J is TRBJ2-3 and V is TRBV2; TRBD2 matches 8 bases. The CDR3 extends over 14 amino acids. CDR1 and CDR2 (germline): SNHLY, FYNNEI. V lost 6 bases, J lost 7 bases, and 9 bases stayed unmatched. In DNA, the CDR3 is TGTGCCAGCAGCGGGGGGGGTCCCGGGAATACGCAGTATTTT. Translated: CASSGGGPGNTQYF.

The chain employs TRBV11-2 and TRBJ2-3; 8 nucleotides line up with TRBD2. Germline values: CDR1 SGHAT, CDR2 FQNNGV. There are 15 residues in the CDR3. J was trimmed by 0 bases and V by 6 bases; bases with no gene match: 5. The DNA of the CDR3 is TGTGCCAGCAGTGTAGCGGGGTTTAGCACAGATACGCAGTATTTT. Protein sequence: CASSVAGFSTDTQYF.